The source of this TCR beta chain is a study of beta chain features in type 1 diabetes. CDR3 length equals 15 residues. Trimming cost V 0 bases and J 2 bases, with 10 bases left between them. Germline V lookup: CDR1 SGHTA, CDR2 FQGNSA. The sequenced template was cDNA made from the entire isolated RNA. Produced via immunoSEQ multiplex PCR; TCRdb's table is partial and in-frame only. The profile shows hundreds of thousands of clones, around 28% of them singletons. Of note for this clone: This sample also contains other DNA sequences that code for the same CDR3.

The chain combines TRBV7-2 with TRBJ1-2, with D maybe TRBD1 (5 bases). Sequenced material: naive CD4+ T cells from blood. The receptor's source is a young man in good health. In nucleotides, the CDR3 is TGTGCCAGCAGCTTAGCGCCGGGACTAAACTATGGCTACACCTTC. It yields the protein CASSLAPGLNYGYTF.